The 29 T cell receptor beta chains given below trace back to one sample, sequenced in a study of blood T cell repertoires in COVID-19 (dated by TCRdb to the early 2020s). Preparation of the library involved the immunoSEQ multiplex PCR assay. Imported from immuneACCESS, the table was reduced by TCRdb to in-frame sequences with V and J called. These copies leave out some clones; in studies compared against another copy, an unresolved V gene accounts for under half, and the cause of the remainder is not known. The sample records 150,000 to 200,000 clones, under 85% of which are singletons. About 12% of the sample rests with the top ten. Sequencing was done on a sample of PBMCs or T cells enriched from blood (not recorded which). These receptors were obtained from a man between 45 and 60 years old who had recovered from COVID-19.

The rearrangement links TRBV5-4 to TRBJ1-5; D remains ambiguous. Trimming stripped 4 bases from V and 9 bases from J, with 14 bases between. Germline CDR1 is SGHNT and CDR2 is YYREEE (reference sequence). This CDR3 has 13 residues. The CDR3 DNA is TGTGCCAGCAGCATCGACGAGGTGGGGCCCCAGCATTTT. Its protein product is CASSIDEVGPQHF. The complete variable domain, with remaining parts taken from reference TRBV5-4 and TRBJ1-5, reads ETGVTQSPTHLIKTRGQQVTLRCSSQSGHNTVSWYQQALGQGPQFIFQYYREEENGRGNFPPRFSGLQFPNYSSELNVNALELDDSALYLCASSIDEVGPQHFGDGTRLSIL.

The CDR3 protein is CASSEDRVKKRISYEQYF. In nucleotides, the CDR3 is TGTGCCAGCAGTGAAGACAGGGTCAAAAAAAGGATCTCCTACGAGCAGTACTTC. The rearrangement links TRBV2 to TRBJ2-7, with a tentative D call TRBD1 (6 bases). The CDR3 length is 18 residues. CDR1 is SNHLY, CDR2 FYNNEI, per germline. V was clipped by 1 base and J by 0 bases, with 19 bases between them. Full variable domain (remainder filled in from reference TRBV2 and TRBJ2-7): EPEVTQTPSHQVTQMGQEVILRCVPISNHLYFYWYRQILGQKVEFLVSFYNNEISEKSEIFDDQFSVERPDGSNFTLKIRSTKLEDSAMYFCASSEDRVKKRISYEQYFGPGTRLTVT.

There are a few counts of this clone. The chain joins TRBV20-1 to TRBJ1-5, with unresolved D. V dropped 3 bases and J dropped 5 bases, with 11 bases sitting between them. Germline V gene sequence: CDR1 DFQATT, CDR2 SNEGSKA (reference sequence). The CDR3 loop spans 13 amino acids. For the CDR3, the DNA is TGCAGTGCTAGTTCGGGGAACGATCAGCCCCAGCATTTT. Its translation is CSASSGNDQPQHF.

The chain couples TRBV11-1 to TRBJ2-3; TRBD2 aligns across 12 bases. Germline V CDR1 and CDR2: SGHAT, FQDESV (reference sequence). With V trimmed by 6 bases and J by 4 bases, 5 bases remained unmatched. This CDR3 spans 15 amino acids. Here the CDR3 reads CASRSSGGAPDTQYF. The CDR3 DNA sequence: TGTGCCAGCAGATCTAGCGGGGGGGCCCCAGATACGCAGTATTTT.

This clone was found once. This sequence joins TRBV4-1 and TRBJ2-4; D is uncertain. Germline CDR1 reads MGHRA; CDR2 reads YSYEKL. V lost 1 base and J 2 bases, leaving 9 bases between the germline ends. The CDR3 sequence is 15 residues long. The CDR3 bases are TGCGCCAGCAGCCAAGTGGTAAGCCCCAAAAACATTCAGTACTTC. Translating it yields CASSQVVSPKNIQYF.

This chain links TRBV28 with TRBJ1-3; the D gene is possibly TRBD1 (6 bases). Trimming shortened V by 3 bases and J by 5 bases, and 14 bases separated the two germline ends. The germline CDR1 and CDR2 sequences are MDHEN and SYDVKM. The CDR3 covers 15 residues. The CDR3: CASSFGTTRRNTIYF. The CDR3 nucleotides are TGTGCCAGCAGTTTCGGGACAACTAGGAGAAACACCATATATTTT.

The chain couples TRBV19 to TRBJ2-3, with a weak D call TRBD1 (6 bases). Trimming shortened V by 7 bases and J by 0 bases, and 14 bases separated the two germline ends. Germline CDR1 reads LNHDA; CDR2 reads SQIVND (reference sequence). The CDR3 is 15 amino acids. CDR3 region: CASKDRRTSTDTQYF. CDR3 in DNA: TGTGCCAGTAAAGACAGGAGAACTAGCACAGATACGCAGTATTTT. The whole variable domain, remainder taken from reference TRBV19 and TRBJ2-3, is DGGITQSPKYLFRKEGQNVTLSCEQNLNHDAMYWYRQDPGQGLRLIYYSQIVNDFQKGDIAEGYSVSREKKESFPLTVTSAQKNPTAFYLCASKDRRTSTDTQYFGPGTRLTVL.

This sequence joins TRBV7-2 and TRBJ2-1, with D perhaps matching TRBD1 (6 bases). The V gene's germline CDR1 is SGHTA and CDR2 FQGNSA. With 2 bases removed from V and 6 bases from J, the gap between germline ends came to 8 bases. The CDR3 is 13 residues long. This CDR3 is CASSLLGGNEQFF. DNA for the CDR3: TGTGCCAGCAGCTTACTAGGGGGCAATGAGCAGTTCTTC.

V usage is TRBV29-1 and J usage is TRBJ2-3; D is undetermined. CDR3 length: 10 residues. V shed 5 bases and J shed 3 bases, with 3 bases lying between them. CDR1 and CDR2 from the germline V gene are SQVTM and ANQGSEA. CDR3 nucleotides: TGCAGCGTTCGGACAGATACGCAGTATTTT. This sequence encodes CSVRTDTQYF.

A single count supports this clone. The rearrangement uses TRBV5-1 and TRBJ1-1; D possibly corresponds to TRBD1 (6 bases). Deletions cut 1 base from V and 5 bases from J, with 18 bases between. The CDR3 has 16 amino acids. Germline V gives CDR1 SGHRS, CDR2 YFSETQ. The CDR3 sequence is CASSLRGTQSRTEAFF. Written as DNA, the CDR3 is TGCGCCAGCAGCTTGAGGGGGACACAATCGAGGACTGAAGCTTTCTTT. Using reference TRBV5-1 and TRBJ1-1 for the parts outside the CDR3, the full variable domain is KAGVTQTPRYLIKTRGQQVTLSCSPISGHRSVSWYQQTPGQGLQFLFEYFSETQRNKGNFPGRFSGRQFSNSRSEMNVSTLELGDSALYLCASSLRGTQSRTEAFFGQGTRLTVV.

CDR3 residues: CAGQQESYGYTF. The CDR3 DNA reads as TGTGCCGGGCAACAGGAATCCTATGGCTACACCTTC. The J gene is TRBJ1-2, the V gene TRBV2, with D perhaps matching TRBD1 (5 bases). The CDR3 has 12 amino acids. V was trimmed by 11 bases and J by 4 bases, leaving 14 bases between them. CDR1 is SNHLY and CDR2 is FYNNEI in the germline V gene.

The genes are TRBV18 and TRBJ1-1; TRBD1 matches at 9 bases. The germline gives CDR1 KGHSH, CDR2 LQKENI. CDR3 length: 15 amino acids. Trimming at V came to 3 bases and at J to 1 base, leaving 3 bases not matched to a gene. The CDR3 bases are TGTGCCAGCTCACCGGGGACAGGGACGAACACTGAAGCTTTCTTT. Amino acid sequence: CASSPGTGTNTEAFF.

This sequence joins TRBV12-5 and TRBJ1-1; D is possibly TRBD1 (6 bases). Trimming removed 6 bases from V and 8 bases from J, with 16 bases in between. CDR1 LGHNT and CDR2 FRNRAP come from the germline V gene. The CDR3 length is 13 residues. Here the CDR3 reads CASGWRTDVEAFF. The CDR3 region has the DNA TGTGCTAGTGGATGGCGGACAGACGTCGAAGCTTTCTTT.

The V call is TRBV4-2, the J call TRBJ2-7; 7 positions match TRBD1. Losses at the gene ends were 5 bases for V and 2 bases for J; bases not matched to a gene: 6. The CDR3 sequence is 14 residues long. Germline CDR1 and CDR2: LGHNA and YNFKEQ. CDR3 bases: TGTGCCAGCAGCTCTCACAGGGGTACCTACGAGCAGTACTTC. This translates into CASSSHRGTYEQYF.

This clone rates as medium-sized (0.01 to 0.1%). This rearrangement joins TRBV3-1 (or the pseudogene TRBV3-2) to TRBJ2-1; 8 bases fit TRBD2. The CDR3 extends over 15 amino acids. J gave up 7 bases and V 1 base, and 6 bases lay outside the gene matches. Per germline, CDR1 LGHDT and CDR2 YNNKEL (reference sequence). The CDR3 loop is CASSQAGGQRNEQFF. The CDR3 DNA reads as TGTGCCAGCAGCCAAGCGGGGGGGCAGAGAAATGAGCAGTTCTTC.

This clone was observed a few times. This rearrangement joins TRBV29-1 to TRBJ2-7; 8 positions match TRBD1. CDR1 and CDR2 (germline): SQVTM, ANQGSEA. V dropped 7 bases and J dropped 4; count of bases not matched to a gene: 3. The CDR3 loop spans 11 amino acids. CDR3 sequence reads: CSGRQGYEQYF. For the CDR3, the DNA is TGCAGCGGCCGACAGGGGTACGAGCAGTACTTC.

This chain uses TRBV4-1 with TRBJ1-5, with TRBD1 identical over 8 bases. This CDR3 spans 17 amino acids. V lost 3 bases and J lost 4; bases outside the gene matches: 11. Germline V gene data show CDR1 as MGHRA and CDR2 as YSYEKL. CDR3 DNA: TGCGCCAGCAGCCATGGGGGCGCAGGGGGCAGGAATCAGCCCCAGCATTTT. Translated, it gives CASSHGGAGGRNQPQHF.

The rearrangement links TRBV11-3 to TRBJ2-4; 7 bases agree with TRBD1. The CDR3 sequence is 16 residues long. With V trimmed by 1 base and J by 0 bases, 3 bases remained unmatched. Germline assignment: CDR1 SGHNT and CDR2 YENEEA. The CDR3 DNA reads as TGTGCCAGCAGCTTAGGGACAGGCAAAGCCAAAAACATTCAGTACTTC. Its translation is CASSLGTGKAKNIQYF. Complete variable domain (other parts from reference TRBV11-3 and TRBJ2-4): EAGVVQSPRYKIIEKKQPVAFWCNPISGHNTLYWYLQNLGQGPELLIRYENEEAVDDSQLPKDRFSAERLKGVDSTLKIQPAELGDSAVYLCASSLGTGKAKNIQYFGAGTRLSVL.

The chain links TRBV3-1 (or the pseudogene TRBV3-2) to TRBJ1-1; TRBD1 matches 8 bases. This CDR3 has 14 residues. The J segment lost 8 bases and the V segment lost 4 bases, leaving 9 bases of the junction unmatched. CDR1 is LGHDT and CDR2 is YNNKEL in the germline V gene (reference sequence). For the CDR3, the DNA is TGTGCCAGCAGCCCGTCGGACAGGGAAGGAGAAGCTTTCTTT. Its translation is CASSPSDREGEAFF.

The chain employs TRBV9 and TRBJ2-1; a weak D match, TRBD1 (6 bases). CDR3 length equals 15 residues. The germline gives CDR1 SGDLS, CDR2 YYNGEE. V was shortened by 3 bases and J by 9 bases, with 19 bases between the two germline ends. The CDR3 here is CASSAGTKPFGEQFF. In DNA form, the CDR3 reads TGTGCCAGCAGCGCCGGGACAAAGCCTTTTGGTGAGCAGTTCTTC. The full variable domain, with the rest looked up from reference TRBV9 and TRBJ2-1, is DSGVTQTPKHLITATGQRVTLRCSPRSGDLSVYWYQQSLDQGLQFLIQYYNGEERAKGNILERFSAQQFPDLHSELNLSSLELGDSALYFCASSAGTKPFGEQFFGPGTRLTVL.

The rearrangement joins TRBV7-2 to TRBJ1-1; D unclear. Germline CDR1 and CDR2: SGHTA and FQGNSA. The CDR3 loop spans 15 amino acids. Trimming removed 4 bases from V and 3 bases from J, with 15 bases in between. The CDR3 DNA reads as TGTGCCAGCAGCTCCCCAAAAGAGGTTTACACTGAAGCTTTCTTT. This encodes CASSSPKEVYTEAFF. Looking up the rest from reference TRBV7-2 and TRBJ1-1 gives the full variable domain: GAGVSQSPSNKVTEKGKDVELRCDPISGHTALYWYRQSLGQGLEFLIYFQGNSAPDKSGLPSDRFSAERTGGSVSTLTIQRTQQEDSAVYLCASSSPKEVYTEAFFGQGTRLTVV.

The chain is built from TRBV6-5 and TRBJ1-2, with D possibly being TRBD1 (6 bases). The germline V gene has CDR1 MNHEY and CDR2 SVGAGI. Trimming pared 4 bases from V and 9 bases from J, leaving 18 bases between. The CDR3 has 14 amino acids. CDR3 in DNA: TGTGCCAGCAGTTTACAGGGTCCTTATGATAGCTACACCTTC. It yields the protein CASSLQGPYDSYTF.

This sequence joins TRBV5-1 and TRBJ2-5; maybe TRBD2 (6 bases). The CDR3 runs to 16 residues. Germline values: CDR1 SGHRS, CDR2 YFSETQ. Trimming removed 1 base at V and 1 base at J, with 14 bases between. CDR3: CASSLSNGGTQETQYF. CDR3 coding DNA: TGCGCCAGCAGCTTGTCAAACGGCGGGACCCAAGAGACCCAGTACTTC.

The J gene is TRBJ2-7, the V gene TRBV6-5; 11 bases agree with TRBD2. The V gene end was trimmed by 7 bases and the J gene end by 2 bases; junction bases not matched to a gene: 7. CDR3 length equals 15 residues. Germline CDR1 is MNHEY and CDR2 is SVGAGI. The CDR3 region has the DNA TGTGCCAGCATTAAAACTAGCGGGGGACCCTACGAGCAGTACTTC. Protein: CASIKTSGGPYEQYF.

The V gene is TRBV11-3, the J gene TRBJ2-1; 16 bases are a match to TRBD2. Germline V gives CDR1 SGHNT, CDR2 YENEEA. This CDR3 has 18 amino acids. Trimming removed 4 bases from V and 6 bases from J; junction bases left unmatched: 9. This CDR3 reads CASSWTGTSGGASNEQFF. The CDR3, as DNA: TGTGCCAGCAGCTGGACCGGGACTAGCGGGGGGGCCTCCAATGAGCAGTTCTTC.

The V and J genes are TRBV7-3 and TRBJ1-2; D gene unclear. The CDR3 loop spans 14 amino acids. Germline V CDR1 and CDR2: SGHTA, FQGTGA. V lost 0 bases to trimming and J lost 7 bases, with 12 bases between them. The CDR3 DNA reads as TGTGCCAGCAGCTTAACTAAAGGCCCGGGTGGCTACACCTTC. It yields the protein CASSLTKGPGGYTF. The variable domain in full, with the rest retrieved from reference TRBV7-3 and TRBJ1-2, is GAGVSQTPSNKVTEKGKYVELRCDPISGHTALYWYRQSLGQGPEFLIYFQGTGAADDSGLPNDRFFAVRPEGSVSTLKIQRTERGDSAVYLCASSLTKGPGGYTFGSGTRLTVV.

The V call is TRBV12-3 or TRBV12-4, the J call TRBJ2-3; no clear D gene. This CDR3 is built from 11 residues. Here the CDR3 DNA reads TGTGCTTCTTGTCTGGCTCATACGCAGTATTTT. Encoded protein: CASCLAHTQYF.

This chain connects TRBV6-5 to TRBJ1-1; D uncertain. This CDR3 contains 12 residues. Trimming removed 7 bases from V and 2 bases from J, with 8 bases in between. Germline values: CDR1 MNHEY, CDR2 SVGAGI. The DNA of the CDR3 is TGTGCCAGCACTCCGGGAAACACTGAAGCTTTCTTT. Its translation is CASTPGNTEAFF.

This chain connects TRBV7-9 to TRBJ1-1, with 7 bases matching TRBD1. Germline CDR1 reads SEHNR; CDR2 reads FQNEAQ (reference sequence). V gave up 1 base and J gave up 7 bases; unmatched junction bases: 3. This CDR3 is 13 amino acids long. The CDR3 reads CASSLGGQSEAFF. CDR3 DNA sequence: TGTGCCAGCAGCTTAGGGGGACAGAGTGAAGCTTTCTTT.